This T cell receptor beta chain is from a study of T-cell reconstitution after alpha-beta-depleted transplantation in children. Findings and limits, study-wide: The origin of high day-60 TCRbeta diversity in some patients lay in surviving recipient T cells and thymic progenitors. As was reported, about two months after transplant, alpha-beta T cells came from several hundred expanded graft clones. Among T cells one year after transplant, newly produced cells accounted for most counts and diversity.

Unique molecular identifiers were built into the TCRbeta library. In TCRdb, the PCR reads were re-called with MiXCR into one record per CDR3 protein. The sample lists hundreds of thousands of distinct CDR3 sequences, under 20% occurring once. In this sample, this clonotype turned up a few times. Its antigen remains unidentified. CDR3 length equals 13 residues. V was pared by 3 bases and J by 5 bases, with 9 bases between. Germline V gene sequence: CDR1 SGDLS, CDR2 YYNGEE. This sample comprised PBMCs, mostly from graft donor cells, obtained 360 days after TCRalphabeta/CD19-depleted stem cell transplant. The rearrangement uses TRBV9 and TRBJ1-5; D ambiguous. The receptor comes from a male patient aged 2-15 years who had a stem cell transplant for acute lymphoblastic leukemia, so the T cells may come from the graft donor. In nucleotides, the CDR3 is TGTGCCAGCAGCGGGGTCGGGGATCAGCCCCAGCATTTT. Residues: CASSGVGDQPQHF.